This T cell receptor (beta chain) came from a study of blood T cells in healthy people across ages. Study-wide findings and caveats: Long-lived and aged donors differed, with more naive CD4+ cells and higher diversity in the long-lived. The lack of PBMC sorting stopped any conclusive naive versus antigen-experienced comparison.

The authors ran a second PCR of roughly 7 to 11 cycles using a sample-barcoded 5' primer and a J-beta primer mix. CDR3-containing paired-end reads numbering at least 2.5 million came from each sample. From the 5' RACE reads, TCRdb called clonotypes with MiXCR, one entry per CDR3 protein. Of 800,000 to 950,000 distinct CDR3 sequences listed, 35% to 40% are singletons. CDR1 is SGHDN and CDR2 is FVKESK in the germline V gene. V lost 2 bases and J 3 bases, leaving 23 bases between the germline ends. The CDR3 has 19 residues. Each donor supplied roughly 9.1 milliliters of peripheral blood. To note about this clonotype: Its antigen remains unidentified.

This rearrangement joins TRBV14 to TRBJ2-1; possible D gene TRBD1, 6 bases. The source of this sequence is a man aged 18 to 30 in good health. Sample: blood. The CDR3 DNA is TGTGCCAGCAGCCAACCCACCCGGGCAGGGGTTCTTCTCTACAATGAGCAGTTCTTC. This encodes CASSQPTRAGVLLYNEQFF.